The clone carrying this TCR beta chain was found a few times. TCRdb re-analysed the 5' RACE reads in MiXCR, keeping a single row per CDR3 protein. The table has about 470,000 distinct CDR3 sequences, approximately 18% seen once. This sample stems from a study of T-cell memory formation after mild COVID-19. The origin of this receptor is an adult woman who had mild COVID-19 (a few samples of this study predate the infection). Cell type and time point are not known. The sample taken for sequencing was PBMCs or a T cell subset sorted from them (not recorded which).

Written as DNA, the CDR3 is TGTGCCAGCACCCCAGGGAGGTACACCGGGGAGCTGTTTTTT. Translating it yields CASTPGRYTGELFF. The rearrangement joins TRBV5-5 to TRBJ2-2; weak D call: TRBD2 (6 bases). The CDR3 runs 14 residues. V was cut by 6 bases and J by 3 bases, with 12 bases left in between. CDR1 SGHKS and CDR2 YYEKEE come from the germline V gene (reference sequence).